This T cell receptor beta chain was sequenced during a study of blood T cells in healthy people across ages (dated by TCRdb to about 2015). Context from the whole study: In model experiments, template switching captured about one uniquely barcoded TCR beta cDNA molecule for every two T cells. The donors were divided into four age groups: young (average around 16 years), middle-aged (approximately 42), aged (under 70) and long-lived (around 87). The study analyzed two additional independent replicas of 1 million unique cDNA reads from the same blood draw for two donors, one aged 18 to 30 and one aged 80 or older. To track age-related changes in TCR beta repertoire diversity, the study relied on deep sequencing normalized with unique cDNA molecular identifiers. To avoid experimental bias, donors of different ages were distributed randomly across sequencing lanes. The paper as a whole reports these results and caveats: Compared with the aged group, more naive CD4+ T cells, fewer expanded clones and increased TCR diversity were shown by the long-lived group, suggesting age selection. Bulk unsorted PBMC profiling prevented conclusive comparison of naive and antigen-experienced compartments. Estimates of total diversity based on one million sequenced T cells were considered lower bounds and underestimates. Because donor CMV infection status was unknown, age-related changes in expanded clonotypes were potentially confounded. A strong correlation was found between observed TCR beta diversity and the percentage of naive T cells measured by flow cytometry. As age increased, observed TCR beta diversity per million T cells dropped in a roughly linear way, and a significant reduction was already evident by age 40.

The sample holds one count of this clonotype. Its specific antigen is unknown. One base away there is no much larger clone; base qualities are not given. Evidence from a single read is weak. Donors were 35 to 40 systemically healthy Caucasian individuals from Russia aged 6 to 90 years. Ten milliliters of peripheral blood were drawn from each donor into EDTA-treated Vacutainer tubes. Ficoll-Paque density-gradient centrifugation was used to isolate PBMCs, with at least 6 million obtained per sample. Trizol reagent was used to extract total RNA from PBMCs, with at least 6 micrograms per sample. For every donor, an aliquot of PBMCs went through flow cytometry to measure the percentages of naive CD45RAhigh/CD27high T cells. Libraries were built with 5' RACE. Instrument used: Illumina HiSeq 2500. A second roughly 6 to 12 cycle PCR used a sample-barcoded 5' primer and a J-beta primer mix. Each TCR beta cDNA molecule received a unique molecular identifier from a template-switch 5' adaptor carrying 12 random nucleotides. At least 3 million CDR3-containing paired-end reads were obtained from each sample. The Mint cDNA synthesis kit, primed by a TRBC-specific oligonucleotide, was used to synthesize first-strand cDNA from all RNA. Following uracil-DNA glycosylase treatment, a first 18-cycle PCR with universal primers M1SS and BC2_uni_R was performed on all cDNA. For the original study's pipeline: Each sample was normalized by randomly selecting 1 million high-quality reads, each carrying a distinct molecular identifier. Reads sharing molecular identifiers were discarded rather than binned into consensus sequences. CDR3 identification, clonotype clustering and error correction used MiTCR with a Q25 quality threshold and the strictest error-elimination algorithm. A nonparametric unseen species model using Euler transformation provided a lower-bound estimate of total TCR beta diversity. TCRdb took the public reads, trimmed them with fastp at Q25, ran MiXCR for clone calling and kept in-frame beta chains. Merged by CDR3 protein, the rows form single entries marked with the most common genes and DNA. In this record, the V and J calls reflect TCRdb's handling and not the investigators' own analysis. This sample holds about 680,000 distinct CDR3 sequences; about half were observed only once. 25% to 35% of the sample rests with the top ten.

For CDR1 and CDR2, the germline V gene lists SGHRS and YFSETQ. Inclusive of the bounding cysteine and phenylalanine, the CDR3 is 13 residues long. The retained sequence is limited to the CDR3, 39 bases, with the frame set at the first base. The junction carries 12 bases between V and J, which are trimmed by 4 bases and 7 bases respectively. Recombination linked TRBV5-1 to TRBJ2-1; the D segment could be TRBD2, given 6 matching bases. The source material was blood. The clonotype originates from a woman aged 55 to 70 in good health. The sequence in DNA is TGCGCCAGCAGCACCGGGACTGTGAATGAGCAGTTCTTC. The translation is CASSTGTVNEQFF.